Listed here are 25 T cell receptor beta chains from one sample, sequenced in a study of T cell clonality in common variable immunodeficiency. This table comes from immunoSEQ multiplex PCR, and its TCRdb copy is limited to in-frame clones, with some not included. In total the sample includes tens of thousands of clones, none of them seen once. Sequencing used peripheral blood mononuclear cells. These receptors originate from a person aged 18 to 70 in good health.

This clone was recorded many times. With the read ending 3 residues before the CDR3 end, the germline J gene is used to fill in that end. The chain couples TRBV5-1 to TRBJ1-4; 9 bases map to TRBD1. Germline CDR1 is SGHRS and CDR2 is YFSETQ. The ends lost 1 base at V and 7 bases at J; junction bases unmatched: 2. The CDR3 spans 14 residues. Incomplete CDR3 DNA: TGCGCCAGCAGCTTGCGGACAGGGGCTGAAAAA. Translating it yields CASSLRTGAEK. The whole CDR3 protein reads CASSLRTGAEKLFF.

About this clone itself: From the germline J gene comes the end of the CDR3, since the read stops 3 residues before it. The chain uses TRBV2 and TRBJ1-5; D may be TRBD1 (5 bases). Germline V gives CDR1 SNHLY, CDR2 FYNNEI. Trimming took 3 bases from V and 8 from J, leaving 11 bases between them. The CDR3 covers 13 residues. The part of the CDR3 DNA that was read is TGTGCCAGCAGTGAGATGACGGGGGAGCCC. Its translation: CASSEMTGEP. In full, the CDR3 reads CASSEMTGEPQHF.

The sample holds many counts of this clone. The read terminates 3 residues before the CDR3 end, so the remaining end is supplied by the germline J gene. The chain combines TRBV5-1 with TRBJ1-1, with D maybe TRBD1 (5 bases). Germline V gene sequence: CDR1 SGHRS, CDR2 YFSETQ. The CDR3 is 17 amino acids. The V end lost 0 bases, the J end lost 5 bases, and 20 bases lay between the germline ends. The sequenced part of the CDR3 DNA is TGCGCCAGCAGCTTGGGCGGAGCCATATTCGGGGGAACTGAA. This codes for CASSLGGAIFGGTE. The whole CDR3 sequence is CASSLGGAIFGGTEAFF.

This clone was detected only a few times. Read sequence stops 3 residues before the CDR3 end, and the germline J gene provides the missing end. J is TRBJ2-3 and V is TRBV5-1; a weak D match, TRBD2 (6 bases). This CDR3 region has 14 residues. Trimming removed 0 bases at V and 1 base at J, with 6 bases between. Germline values: CDR1 SGHRS, CDR2 YFSETQ. The CDR3 DNA, read in part, is TGCGCCAGCAGCTTGGGGGGGGGCACAGATACG. Translated, it gives CASSLGGGTDT. The full CDR3 is CASSLGGGTDTQYF.

Details on this clone: The sequenced fragment ends 3 residues before the CDR3 boundary, so the rest is inferred from the germline J gene. The chain uses TRBV20-1 and TRBJ2-1, with D uncertain. Per the germline V gene, CDR1 is DFQATT and CDR2 is SNEGSKA (reference sequence). The V and J ends lost 3 bases and 9 bases respectively, with 18 bases between them. This CDR3 is built from 14 residues. Here the CDR3 reads CSASERKGTGEQFF. The sequenced CDR3 bases are TGCAGTGCTAGCGAAAGAAAGGGTACCGGTGAG.

This clone was found a few times. Read sequence stops 3 residues before the CDR3 end, and the germline J gene provides the missing end. The genes are TRBV5-1 and TRBJ1-1; no reliable D call. V lost 0 bases and J lost 3, with 21 bases in between. The CDR3 covers 18 residues. Germline lookup yields CDR1 SGHRS and CDR2 YFSETQ. The CDR3 loop reads CASSLVPPGPGADTEAFF. The sequenced part of the CDR3 DNA is TGCGCCAGCAGCTTGGTCCCCCCGGGCCCCGGAGCGGACACTGAA.

In its sample, this clone was seen many times. The junction departs from the called germline gene at one end, perhaps through a read error. The CDR3 goes on 3 residues after the read ends, and that part is filled in from the germline J gene. The chain employs TRBV7-7 and TRBJ2-5; TRBD2 matches at 12 bases. The germline V gene encodes CDR1 SSHAT and CDR2 FNYEAQ (reference sequence). CDR3 length equals 15 residues. The CDR3 region is CASSRTSGRWETQYF. The sequenced part of the CDR3 DNA is TGTGCTAGCAGCCGTACTAGCGGGAGGTGGGAGACC.

This clone was counted at least ten times. The CDR3 goes on 3 residues after the read ends, and that part is filled in from the germline J gene. The chain couples TRBV5-1 to TRBJ2-1; no clear D. V dropped 7 bases and J dropped 4 bases, with 12 bases sitting between them. The CDR3 is made up of 13 amino acids. The germline CDR1 and CDR2 sequences are SGHRS and YFSETQ. The sequenced CDR3 bases are TGCGCCAGCCGACCCACAGAATACAATGAG. Translation: CASRPTEYNE. The CDR3, in full, reads CASRPTEYNEQFF.

About this clone itself: Read sequence stops 3 residues before the CDR3 end, and the germline J gene provides the missing end. This chain links TRBV5-1 with TRBJ2-3; 12 bases match TRBD2. Germline V gene sequence: CDR1 SGHRS, CDR2 YFSETQ. The CDR3 sequence is 15 residues long. The DNA read from the CDR3 is TGCGCCAGCAGCTTGGAGACTAGCGGGAGAGAGACG. It codes for CASSLETSGRET. The CDR3 in its entirety is CASSLETSGRETQYF.

At least ten counts were recorded for this clone. The read ends 3 residues shy of where the CDR3 ends; the end is completed using the germline J gene. This rearrangement joins TRBV2 to TRBJ2-1, with 9 bases that match TRBD2. Per the germline V gene, CDR1 is SNHLY and CDR2 is FYNNEI. This CDR3 comprises 14 residues. J gave up 5 bases and V 7 bases, and 6 bases lay outside the gene matches. The CDR3 loop is CASKRLADHNEQFF. Incomplete CDR3 DNA: TGTGCCAGCAAGCGACTAGCGGATCACAATGAG. Full variable domain (rest looked up from reference TRBV2 and TRBJ2-1): EPEVTQTPSHQVTQMGQEVILRCVPISNHLYFYWYRQILGQKVEFLVSFYNNEISEKSEIFDDQFSVERPDGSNFTLKIRSTKLEDSAMYFCASKRLADHNEQFFGPGTRLTVL.

Remarks on this clone: The read terminates 3 residues ahead of where the CDR3 ends, so the germline J gene completes it. The chain employs TRBV19 and TRBJ2-7, with 8 bases aligning to TRBD2. CDR3 length: 17 amino acids. Germline CDR1 LNHDA, CDR2 SQIVND (reference sequence). The V gene end was trimmed by 6 bases and the J gene end by 1 base; junction bases not matched to a gene: 14. CDR3 DNA (partial): TGTGCCAGTAGCCCTTTCCCTAAGGCGGGGGGATCCTACGAG. It specifies CASSPFPKAGGSYE. The whole CDR3 protein is CASSPFPKAGGSYEQYF.

The DNA read from the CDR3 is TGCAGTGCTAGAGTTACTAGCGGGGGTTACGAG. Translation: CSARVTSGGYE. The CDR3 in full is CSARVTSGGYEQYF. The chain is built from TRBV20-1 and TRBJ2-7, with 11 positions matching TRBD2. The CDR3 is cut off 3 residues early in the read; its end comes from the germline J gene. From germline, CDR1 is DFQATT and CDR2 SNEGSKA (reference sequence). The CDR3 totals 14 residues. V lost 1 base to trimming and J lost 4 bases; unmatched junction nucleotides: 3.

This clone was picked up many times. Read coverage stops 3 residues before the CDR3 terminus; the germline J gene supplies the remainder. The chain recombines TRBV12-3 or TRBV12-4 with TRBJ2-1; D is perhaps TRBD2 (6 bases). CDR3 size: 13 residues. Between the trimmed V and J ends, which lost 0 bases and 7 bases, there was a span of 7 bases. The CDR3 here is CASSLAAGNEQFF. The sequenced part of the CDR3 DNA is TGTGCCAGCAGTTTAGCGGCGGGAAATGAG.

This clone was detected ten times or more. From the germline J gene comes the end of the CDR3, since the read stops 3 residues before it. The chain is built from TRBV5-6 and TRBJ1-4; TRBD1 matches at 7 bases. CDR3 length: 13 amino acids. CDR1 SGHDT and CDR2 YYEEEE come from the germline V gene. V was pared by 4 bases and J by 6 bases, with 3 bases of the junction left unmatched. CDR3 sequence: CASSRDRDEKLFF. The DNA read from the CDR3 is TGTGCCAGCAGCAGAGACAGGGATGAAAAA.

This clone was detected many times. The sequence runs out 3 residues before the end of the CDR3; the remainder is reconstructed from the germline J gene. V gene TRBV30 combines with J gene TRBJ1-5, with D tentatively TRBD1 (5 bases). The V end lost 3 bases, the J end lost 4 bases, and 10 bases lay between the germline ends. The germline gives CDR1 GTSNPN, CDR2 SVGIG (reference sequence). The CDR3 consists of 13 residues. The DNA read from the CDR3 is TGTGCCTGGAGCGGGGGGGGGAATCAGCCC. Its translation is CAWSGGGNQP. The CDR3, in full, reads CAWSGGGNQPQHF.

In this sample, this clone turned up a few times. Coverage ceases 3 residues before the CDR3 finishes, and the germline J gene fills in the end. The chain has TRBV5-1 and TRBJ2-7; a weak D match, TRBD2 (5 bases). The CDR3 runs to 15 residues. Germline V gene lookup returns CDR1 SGHRS and CDR2 YFSETQ. V lost 7 bases to trimming and J lost 0 bases, with 17 bases between them. CDR3 sequence reads: CASQEPTKRSYEQYF. The sequenced CDR3 bases are TGCGCCAGCCAAGAACCGACTAAACGCTCCTACGAG.

This clone was recorded at least ten times. The read ends 3 residues before the CDR3 terminus; that terminus is restored from the germline J gene. V gene TRBV2 combines with J gene TRBJ2-5, with a weak D call TRBD2 (5 bases). Trimming pared 2 bases from V and 4 bases from J, leaving 8 bases between. CDR3 size: 13 residues. The germline CDR1 and CDR2 sequences are SNHLY and FYNNEI. CDR3 protein: CASSELAAETQYF. CDR3 DNA (partial): TGTGCCAGCAGTGAACTAGCCGCAGAGACC.

In its sample, this clone was seen many times. The read terminates 3 residues ahead of where the CDR3 ends, so the germline J gene completes it. The chain carries TRBV18 and TRBJ1-1, with TRBD1 matching over 8 bases. The junction had 1 base not matched to a gene; V was cut back by 4 bases and J by 3 bases. CDR1 and CDR2 (germline): KGHSH, LQKENI. The CDR3 covers 13 residues. CDR3 DNA (partial): TGTGCCAGCTCACTCAGGGGGCACACTGAA. Translation: CASSLRGHTE. In full, the CDR3 is CASSLRGHTEAFF.

This clone was observed at least ten times. The read ends 3 residues shy of where the CDR3 ends; the end is completed using the germline J gene. V is TRBV20-1 and J is TRBJ1-4; 8 bases are shared with TRBD1. The CDR3 consists of 12 residues. Germline V gene sequence: CDR1 DFQATT, CDR2 SNEGSKA (reference sequence). With 6 bases clipped from V and 7 bases from J, the junction kept 4 bases outside the gene matches. CDR3: CSASGGSEKLFF. The CDR3 DNA, read in part, is TGCAGTGCCTCAGGGGGCAGTGAAAAA.

This clone has a count of ten or more. Here the CDR3 reads CASSPTGLYGYTF. Partial CDR3 DNA: TGTGCCAGCAGCCCTACAGGGCTTTATGGC. This chain links TRBV7-2 with TRBJ1-2; TRBD1 might be the D (6 bases). The read halts 3 residues ahead of the CDR3 end, with the missing end drawn from the germline J gene. The CDR3 covers 13 residues. Germline V gives CDR1 SGHTA, CDR2 FQGNSA. V lost 5 bases and J 5 bases, leaving 12 bases between the germline ends.

Notes on this clone: This may come from a read error, since a much larger clone is one base off. The read comes to an end 3 residues before the CDR3 does, leaving the germline J gene to fill in the end. This sequence joins TRBV19 and TRBJ1-4; possibly TRBD1 for D (5 bases). This CDR3 spans 12 amino acids. Per the germline V gene, CDR1 is LNHDA and CDR2 is SQIVND (reference sequence). The covered CDR3 bases are TGTGCCAGTAGTGCGATCCAGGGAGTA. Its protein product is CASSAIQGV. The whole CDR3 region reads CASSAIQGVLFF.

This clone came up many times. The read falls 3 residues short of the CDR3 end, and the missing part is taken from the germline J gene. The chain combines TRBV7-9 with TRBJ2-5; 10 bases agree with TRBD1. Germline-derived CDR1 and CDR2 are SEHNR and FQNEAQ (reference sequence). The V and J ends lost 7 bases and 4 bases, in that order; junction bases with no gene match: 9. The CDR3 contains 15 residues. Incomplete CDR3 DNA: TGTGCCAGCACAAACTACCGGGACAGGGGAGAGACC. Translation gives CASTNYRDRGET. The whole CDR3 is CASTNYRDRGETQYF.

This clone was detected many times. The CDR3 end is not reached by the read, which stops 3 residues before it; the germline J gene fills it in. The rearrangement links TRBV19 to TRBJ2-3; D gene ambiguous. Looked up from germline, CDR1 is LNHDA and CDR2 is SQIVND (reference sequence). The CDR3 is 15 residues long. Trimming took 5 bases from V and 0 from J, leaving 12 bases between them. The CDR3 loop is CASSEARPSTDTQYF. The part of the CDR3 DNA that was read is TGTGCCAGTAGTGAGGCGCGGCCTAGCACAGATACG.

In its sample, this clone was seen many times. Read data end 3 residues before the CDR3 end; the end is taken from the germline J gene. The chain couples TRBV6-2 or TRBV6-3 to TRBJ2-7, with a weak D call TRBD2 (6 bases). Trimming cost V 5 bases and J 0 bases, with 14 bases left between them. The CDR3 contains 15 residues. Germline CDR1 MNHEY, CDR2 SVGEGT. The CDR3 bases that were read are TGTGCCAGCAGTCCTCTAGCGCAACGCTCCTACGAG. This codes for CASSPLAQRSYE. The whole CDR3 sequence is CASSPLAQRSYEQYF.

This clone occurred many times. The CDR3 end falls 3 residues outside the read, so it is completed with the germline J gene. The chain uses TRBV7-2 and TRBJ2-7; 10 positions agree with TRBD1. CDR1 SGHTA and CDR2 FQGNSA come from the germline V gene. V trimming: 1 base; J trimming: 6 bases; junction bases outside the gene matches: 6. The CDR3 is made up of 15 amino acids. Incomplete CDR3 DNA: TGTGCCAGCAGCTTAGGACAGGGGGCTGTCTCCGAG. Amino acid sequence: CASSLGQGAVSE. The CDR3 in its entirety is CASSLGQGAVSEQYF.